This T cell receptor (beta chain) emerged from a study of tumor-infiltrating lymphocytes in primary liver carcinoma (dated by TCRdb to about 2017). A note on the overall study: Of the five patients, three men and two women aged 30 to 69 years, four had hepatocellular carcinoma and one had combined HCC and intrahepatic cholangiocarcinoma. High reproducibility was observed for the technical replicate repertoires, with mean shared-clone rates approximately 0.92 and correlation coefficients above 0.98. The five patients had tumors staged T1-T3 N0M0, with maximum diameters ranging from about 4 to 10 cm. Across five regions of each liver tumor, along with adjacent normal tissue and blood, the study brought together TCRbeta repertoire sequencing, expression microarrays and whole-exome sequencing. A total of 35 specimens from 5 patients underwent TCRbeta repertoire sequencing, comprising around 25 tumor regions, 5 adjacent noncancerous liver tissues and 5 peripheral blood samples. To link TCRbeta repertoire diversity to the local molecular phenotype, the roughly 24 tumor region samples were profiled with Agilent mRNA microarrays. Samples yielded roughly 3.65 to 7.5 million productive TCRbeta reads; read depth did not differ significantly between tissue types. General conclusions and limits of the study: Comparison of CD4+ and CD8+ T cell repertoires was precluded by the use of bulk unsorted samples. With just 4 to 6 patients in the study, the authors point out that the findings should be validated in a larger study. Just about 7-25% of top clones turned up in all five regions of a tumor, which suggests spatial heterogeneity among tumor-infiltrating T cells. A significantly larger repertoire fraction was made up by the top 250 clones in tumors than in blood (p = 0.039). Because sequencing covered only the TCR beta chain and unpaired alpha chains were not captured, true repertoire diversity is likely underestimated. Consistent with antigen-driven expansion, pairs of tumor regions showed higher repertoire overlap (mean roughly 35%) than either tumor-adjacent pairs (approximately 17%) or tumor-blood pairs (approximately 15%).

Total RNA and DNA were co-extracted without cell sorting from about 19-30 mg of bulk tissue using the AllPrep DNA/RNA mini kit. Between November 2015 and early 2016, roughly five patients in China with histopathologically diagnosed primary liver carcinoma had surgical resection. Patients had chronic HBV infection and were treatment-naive at sampling. Five spatially separated regions were sampled from each tumor: the superior, inferior, left-lateral and right-lateral poles, plus the tumor centre. Histological examination found more than 75% viable tumor cells in every tumor sample. Fresh tumor and adjacent tissue pieces were bisected, with one half stored in RNAlater at -80 degrees C and the other half sent for histology. Both ends counted, the CDR3 spans 11 residues. Sequences MNHEY (CDR1) and SVGEGT (CDR2) are obtained from the germline V gene. A word on this clonotype: Its antigen target is currently unknown. Given the absence of the conserved phenylalanine or tryptophan at the CDR3 end, a read error is likely. The DNA is omitted, as the CDR3 cannot be located on it reliably, and the CDR3 follows TCRdb's listing.

TCRbeta-specific cDNA was reverse-transcribed from 500 ng total RNA using a constant-region primer and ProtoScript II reverse transcriptase. TCRbeta libraries were built with three nested multiplex PCR rounds, a slightly modified ARM-PCR procedure. Multiplex TRBV1-TRBV30 forward primers and a Cbeta reverse primer were used in the first two PCR rounds, each of which was run for around 10 cycles. Sample barcodes and Illumina adapters were attached in a final 25-cycle PCR using Deep VentR polymerase. Before sequencing, amplicons between 200 and 500 bp were purified from gel using a QIAquick gel extraction kit. An Illumina HiSeq 2500 was used to sequence the TCRbeta amplicons with 250-bp paired-end reads. Turning to the authors' computational methods: Quality trimming of reads was performed with Trimmomatic v0.33, and paired reads were merged with FLASH v1.2.11 so that full CDR3 sequences could be recovered. V, D and J germline segments were assigned to the rearranged TCRbeta sequences using MiGEC v1.2.1b. VDJtools v1.0.0 computed clonotype statistics and Shannon-Wiener diversity indices. To reduce sampling bias, subsequent analyses other than the diversity analysis used only the 250 most abundant clonotypes in each sample. Through fastp at Q25 and MiXCR, TCRdb rebuilt clones from the public reads, retaining in-frame beta chains. Rows matching on CDR3 protein sequence are summarized as one entry with the most common DNA and genes. These V and J calls rely on TCRdb rather than the paper's analysis. The sample table contains 90,000 to 100,000 distinct CDR3 sequences; only one count was recorded for around three quarters of them. The ten largest clones represent around 9.5% of the sample.

Specimen: liver tumor tissue from sampling region 5. According to the study, the label for this sample's cell subset or site signals: tumor region T5, tumor centre. The sequence was collected from a woman aged 55 to 70 with primary liver carcinoma and hepatitis B virus infection. This sequence uses TRBV6-2 or TRBV6-3 and TRBJ2-7; the listed D gene, TRBD1, was not tested against the DNA. The encoded CDR3 is CASSTGVELYY.